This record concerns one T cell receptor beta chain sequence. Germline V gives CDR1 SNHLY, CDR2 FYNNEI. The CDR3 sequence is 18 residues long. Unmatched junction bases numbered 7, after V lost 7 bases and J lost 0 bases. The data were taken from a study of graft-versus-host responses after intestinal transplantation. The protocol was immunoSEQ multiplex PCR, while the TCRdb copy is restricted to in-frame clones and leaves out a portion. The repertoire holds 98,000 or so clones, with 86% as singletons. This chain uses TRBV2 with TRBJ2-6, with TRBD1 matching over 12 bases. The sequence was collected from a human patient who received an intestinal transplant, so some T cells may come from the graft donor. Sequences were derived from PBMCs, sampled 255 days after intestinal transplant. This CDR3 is CASNTRDRGPSGANVLTF. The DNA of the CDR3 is TGTGCCAGCAATACCCGGGACAGGGGGCCCTCTGGGGCCAACGTCCTGACTTTC.